These 14 T cell receptor beta chains were all obtained from the same sample, sequenced in a study of T cell responses to AZD1222 COVID-19 vaccine. TCRdb's copy holds only in-frame clones and misses some; the assay was immunoSEQ multiplex PCR. This table holds more than 50,000 clones, 79% found once. The source was peripheral blood, collected on day 0 of MenACWY control vaccination. The receptors were sampled from an adult in good health.

This sequence joins TRBV19 and TRBJ1-1, with unresolved D. The CDR3 spans 13 residues. Germline CDR1 is LNHDA and CDR2 is SQIVND (reference sequence). The V gene lost 4 bases and the J gene lost 4 bases, with 10 bases spanning the gap. CDR3 protein: CASSTGLVTEAFF. In nucleotides, the CDR3 is TGTGCCAGTAGTACCGGCTTAGTCACTGAAGCTTTCTTT.

To note about this clone: The same CDR3 is also encoded by other DNA sequences in this sample. This rearrangement joins TRBV14 to TRBJ1-1; D gene uncertain. The CDR3 sequence is 13 residues long. V shed 6 bases and J shed 2 bases, with 10 bases lying between them. Germline loops: CDR1 SGHDN, CDR2 FVKESK. The CDR3: CASSLGLNTEAFF. The CDR3 bases are TGTGCCAGCAGTCTCGGACTTAACACTGAAGCTTTCTTT. Drawing the rest from reference TRBV14 and TRBJ1-1, the complete variable domain is EAGVTQFPSHSVIEKGQTVTLRCDPISGHDNLYWYRRVMGKEIKFLLHFVKESKQDESGMPNNRFLAERTGGTYSTLKVQPAELEDSGVYFCASSLGLNTEAFFGQGTRLTVV.

This clone turned up a few times. V gene TRBV14 combines with J gene TRBJ1-4, with D possibly being TRBD1 (6 bases). Trimming cost V 6 bases and J 7 bases, with 18 bases left between them. Germline CDR1 and CDR2: SGHDN and FVKESK. CDR3 length: 15 amino acids. This chain's CDR3 is CASSLTTGGGEKLFF. As DNA, the CDR3 is TGTGCCAGCAGTCTTACGACAGGAGGGGGTGAAAAACTGTTTTTT.

The gene calls are TRBV5-5 and TRBJ1-5; TRBD1 is a possible D gene (6 bases). Trimming cost V 4 bases and J 3 bases, with 11 bases left between them. The CDR3 extends over 14 amino acids. Per the germline V gene, CDR1 is SGHKS and CDR2 is YYEKEE (reference sequence). The CDR3 DNA reads as TGTGCCAGCAGCGCAACAGGGCTCAATCAGCCCCAGCATTTT. Residues: CASSATGLNQPQHF.

V usage is TRBV29-1 and J usage is TRBJ2-1; D perhaps matches TRBD2 (6 bases). V was trimmed by 3 bases and J by 6 bases, leaving 9 bases between them. This CDR3 spans 12 amino acids. Germline V gene lookup returns CDR1 SQVTM and CDR2 ANQGSEA. CDR3 bases: TGCAGCGTTGACGGGAGTACCAATGAGCAGTTCTTC. Its translation: CSVDGSTNEQFF.

This clone has more than one count but fewer than ten. The chain joins TRBV19 to TRBJ1-5; D is undetermined. Trimming left V 3 bases short and J 16 bases short, with 13 bases between. The CDR3 contains 11 residues. Germline CDR1 is LNHDA and CDR2 is SQIVND (reference sequence). CDR3 bases: TGTGCCAGTAGTATCGGCGGGGAGGAACATTTT. Its protein is CASSIGGEEHF.

V usage is TRBV5-1 and J usage is TRBJ2-7, with D perhaps TRBD1 (6 bases). The germline V gene has CDR1 SGHRS and CDR2 YFSETQ. CDR3 length: 15 amino acids. Trimming cost V 5 bases and J 1 base, with 16 bases left between them. The CDR3 nucleotides are TGCGCCAGCAGTGACAGGTCGTCTAAATCCTACGAGCAGTACTTC. It yields the protein CASSDRSSKSYEQYF.

The rearrangement joins TRBV5-5 to TRBJ2-7; no firm D call. The CDR3 is 15 amino acids. The germline V gene has CDR1 SGHKS and CDR2 YYEKEE (reference sequence). Trimming cost V 4 bases and J 3 bases, with 17 bases left between them. CDR3 sequence (DNA): TGTGCCAGCAGCCGAGCTAGTGGTGTGATCTACGAGCAGTACTTC. Protein product: CASSRASGVIYEQYF.

The chain combines TRBV10-3 with TRBJ1-2, with a tentative D call TRBD1 (6 bases). This CDR3 is 16 amino acids long. Trimming removed 6 bases at V and 4 bases at J, with 21 bases between. Germline values: CDR1 ENHRY, CDR2 SYGVKD. CDR3 residues: CAISNLRKTGSYGYTF. The CDR3 DNA reads TGTGCCATCAGCAATCTCAGAAAGACAGGAAGCTATGGCTACACCTTC.

The chain uses TRBV19 and TRBJ1-5; 7 bases fit TRBD1. Looked up from germline, CDR1 is LNHDA and CDR2 is SQIVND (reference sequence). Unmatched junction bases numbered 12, after V lost 5 bases and J lost 5 bases. The CDR3 is 16 amino acids. The CDR3: CASSSFSGQFYQPQHF. The DNA for the CDR3 is TGTGCCAGTAGTTCCTTTTCGGGACAGTTCTATCAGCCCCAGCATTTT.

This clone showed up just a few times. The V and J genes are TRBV7-8 and TRBJ1-5; D gene uncertain. With 2 bases removed from V and 6 bases from J, the gap between germline ends came to 8 bases. The CDR3 runs to 13 residues. Germline loops: CDR1 SGHVS, CDR2 FQNEAQ. CDR3 amino acids: CASSLSEGQPQHF. CDR3 bases: TGTGCCAGCAGCTTAAGTGAGGGTCAGCCCCAGCATTTT.

The chain joins TRBV4-2 to TRBJ2-1; D gene ambiguous. This CDR3 region has 13 residues. Trimming took off 5 bases at V and 6 bases at J, with 11 bases between the two ends. Looked up from germline, CDR1 is LGHNA and CDR2 is YNFKEQ. The CDR3 DNA is TGTGCCAGCAGCGGGATTGGATCCAATGAGCAGTTCTTC. Amino acids: CASSGIGSNEQFF.

The chain recombines TRBV4-3 with TRBJ2-3; 7 nucleotides line up with TRBD1. Trimming removed 0 bases from V and 4 bases from J; junction bases left unmatched: 4. The CDR3 is 15 residues long. CDR1 and CDR2 (germline): LGHNA, YSLEER. CDR3 in DNA: TGCGCCAGCAGCCAAGAACAGGGGCCCCCAGATACGCAGTATTTT. Its translation is CASSQEQGPPDTQYF.

Concerning this clone itself: A single base separates this from a much larger clone, so it may be a read error. This chain links TRBV5-5 with TRBJ2-7; D is uncertain. This CDR3 region has 13 residues. The germline CDR1 and CDR2 sequences are SGHKS and YYEKEE (reference sequence). Trimming took 0 bases from V and 0 from J, leaving 4 bases between them. Written as DNA, the CDR3 is TGTGCCAGCAGCTTGGGGAGCTCCTACGAGCAGTACTTC. Its translation: CASSLGSSYEQYF.